This TCR beta chain stems from a study of cytomegalovirus exposure and HLA in healthy donors (dated by TCRdb to the late 2010s). About the full investigation: According to an earlier analysis of a few hundred of the donors, 200 million or so T cells yielded over 90 million unique TCR beta sequences and 276 Gb of sequence data. Roughly 300 gigabases of sequencing data and roughly 90 million unique TCR sequences were included in an early release covering roughly 700 HLA-typed donors. Of the 350 to 400 genotyped donors, 81% fell in the genetic ancestry cluster associated with self-reported Caucasian donors. The study was designed to test whether signatures of past pathogen exposure could be identified by cataloging public T cell receptors. The T cell repertoires of 666 subjects were profiled by immunosequencing and related to cytomegalovirus serostatus. Along with the approximately 650-subject first cohort, a separate validation cohort of over a hundred different subjects was used. To predict cytomegalovirus infection status, the study combined high-throughput TCR immunosequencing, statistical association of individual TCRs with disease status, and machine learning. To study patterns of TCR occurrence, a later analysis re-analyzed previously published TCR beta repertoires from 700 or so donors and added high-resolution HLA genotyping. The later analysis used no new phenotypic data to find candidate immune exposures, relying instead on TCR beta sequences and their occurrence across donors. To decide whether each TCR beta V gene segment behaved as functional or pseudogenic, an earlier analysis of some 580 of the donors relied on high-throughput TCR beta sequencing. Alongside the repertoire data, information on donor age, sex, ethnicity and CMV serostatus was compiled. In a later genetic analysis, genome-wide SNP genotypes for about three fifths of the roughly 670 donors were used, and that subset was treated as a discovery cohort. All discovery cohort repertoires had been generated using a single sequencing platform. Class I and class II HLA loci were covered by the typing at four-digit resolution. The number of typed donors differed by locus: 629-630 for A, B, C, DRB1 and DQB1; approximately 530 for DQA1; around 580 for DPA1; and about 450 for DPB1. Because of strong linkage in the cohort, roughly five DR-DQ haplotypes were treated as single units for association and clustering. On average, around 200,000 unique TCR beta nucleotide sequences were sequenced per donor among fewer than 500 genotyped donors of the cohort, with around 19% of those sequences being non-productive. Study-level results and caveats: At a false discovery rate of 0.05, a later analysis linked under 20,000 TCR beta sequences to specific HLA alleles. Because HLA typing was missing for some donors at each locus, association tests included only the typed subset. Assigning TCR associations to individual alleles was difficult when HLA alleles, especially DR and DQ, strongly co-occurred. The study gave a list of 150 to 200 TCR beta chains associated with cytomegalovirus. This cohort had only TCR beta chains sequenced, and the lack of alpha or paired-chain data limited which features could be detected. Cytomegalovirus status was reported to be diagnosed by the classifier with high specificity and sensitivity in both the original and validation cohorts. Some IMGT-functional V segments, including TRBV6-2 and TRBV6-3, could not be distinguished by the 87-base-pair reads and were therefore excluded. Several of the top co-occurrence clusters appeared to be linked to parvovirus B19, influenza, CMV and Epstein-Barr virus, according to a later analysis. According to a later analysis, TCR association rates differed among HLA loci, with DRB1 alleles showing the most associated TCRs and HLA-C alleles showing the fewest. In a later analysis, HLA-associated TCR beta chains were found to be more clonally expanded and to have lower generation probabilities than equally common non-associated chains. A later analysis found that most CMV-associated TCR beta chains appeared HLA-restricted, with HLA associations seemingly driven largely by CMV exposure. The presence/absence analyses assumed that sequencing depth was roughly uniform across donors, and that assumption may not be true. The earlier analysis of some 540 of the donors excluded roughly 16 rarely observed V segments, including chromosome 9 orphons, because counts were too low. A further reported finding was that TCR beta sequences accurately predicted the HLA-A and HLA-B alleles for most subjects in the first cohort. A few of the identified cytomegalovirus-associated TCR beta chains were confirmed in vitro to be specific for cytomegalovirus antigens. Immune exposure information for the cohort was limited to CMV serostatus. In a later genetic analysis, fewer N-insertions in productive TCRs were reported among donors in an Asian-associated ancestry cluster than the roughly 700-donor mean. Linkage disequilibrium might explain the correlated functional status among segregating V segments, but an unknown experimental factor could not be excluded. The authors suggested that the approach could potentially be extended to other disease states and immunological phenotypes. V-gene and J-gene trimming of TCR beta chains was associated with a missense DCLRE1C variant in a later genetic analysis, and the association was replicated in an independent cohort. A group of highly shared sequence variants was considered likely to be a technical artifact of the sequencing pipeline. Broadly in line with IMGT annotations, most TCR beta V segments showed up in productive rearrangements about 87% or about 30% of the time in an earlier analysis of 587 of the donors. Most TCR sequences were observed very rarely across donors, whereas some public TCRs were present in many individuals.

Libraries were built with the immunoSEQ multiplex PCR assay. The multiplex PCR relied on a mix of 60 forward primers for TCR Vbeta segments and 13 reverse primers for TCR Jbeta segments. The CDR3 region of rearranged TCR beta genes was amplified from genomic DNA by a multiplex PCR assay. The amplified TCR beta libraries were sequenced on the Illumina HiSeq System as 87-base-pair reads. As for the original processing: In a later analysis, tens of millions of unique TCR beta chains were counted across the roughly 610 repertoires, and roughly 11 million of these chains were shared by at least two donors. A nearest-neighbor algorithm error-corrected the raw reads and collapsed the reads into unique sequences, merging closely related sequences to remove PCR and sequencing errors. To assign V, D and J gene segments, CDR3 sequences were aligned to IMGT reference sequences. For a sequence to be retained, a match of at least six nucleotides was required to both a V gene segment and a J gene segment. Rearrangements were called productive when the CDR3 lacked stop codons and stayed in frame with V and J; all others were non-productive. Following IMGT convention, CDR3 was defined as the stretch from the second conserved V-encoded cysteine to the conserved J-encoded phenylalanine. In an earlier analysis of around 600 of the donors, sequences lacking an unambiguous match to a single V gene segment were excluded. In an earlier analysis of 450 to 700 of the donors, V segments were called functional above 56.7% productive rearrangements and were called segregating when the between-donor standard deviation exceeded 5%. A statistical classification framework was built to diagnose cytomegalovirus status from the catalog of TCR beta chain sequences. In a later analysis, V and J genes were assigned by comparing TCR nucleotide sequences against IMGT/GENE-DB human TR gene sequences. A later analysis assigned CDR3 sequences and most-parsimonious VDJ recombination scenarios with the TCRdist pipeline. A later analysis defined each TCR beta chain by its CDR3 amino acid sequence plus V-gene family, and excluded reads lacking a unique V-gene family. As a way to deal with suspected cross-contamination and a sequencing artifact, a later analysis dropped 592 nucleotide sequences that were highly shared and had low generation probability. In a later analysis, a clonal expansion index was calculated for each public chain from normalized within-repertoire ranks of inferred template counts. In a later analysis, generation probabilities were computed using a VDJ recombination model fitted to out-of-frame rearrangements, and the results were checked against IGoR. In a later analysis, hypergeometric tests were used to score TCR-TCR, TCR-HLA and TCR-CMV co-occurrence, with a repertoire-size bias correction applied to TCR pairs. A later analysis estimated false discovery rates by permuting HLA or CMV assignments 20 times. A later analysis grouped co-occurring TCRs with DBSCAN, adding TCRdist sequence similarity when clustering within HLA-allele-positive subsets. Co-occurrence clustering excluded repertoires with fewer than 30,000 or more than 120,000 public chains, plus five with anomalous nucleotide sharing. Held by TCRdb, this immuneACCESS table contains in-frame sequences only and omits some clones. Under half of the omission traces to an unresolved V gene where checked; the cause of the rest is unknown. V, J and clone size reflect that table, while D and trimming were determined from the DNA. This sample holds under 200,000 clones; roughly nine tenths were observed only once. More than 1% of the sample is in the top ten clones.

CDR1 and CDR2, per the germline V gene, are SGHRS and YFSETQ. The CDR3 holds 16 amino acids from the cysteine to the phenylalanine. Only CDR3 DNA is held: 48 bases, read in frame from base 1. V lost 4 bases and J lost 0 bases; the stretch between them is 13 bases long. The cohort was made up of around 720 healthy bone marrow donors. At the time of sampling, all cohort members were nominally healthy, though unrecorded immune exposures were likely present. The donor tested CMV seronegative and was one of the 352 seronegative cohort members. A peripheral blood sample was provided by each donor, and peripheral blood mononuclear cells were used for TCR beta sequencing. The Qiagen DNeasy Blood Extraction Kit was used to extract genomic DNA from the blood cell samples. Remarks on this clone: Its antigen is still unknown. Base qualities are missing; no much larger clone stands one base away.

This clonotype was sampled from a boy younger than 10 in good health and CMV-seronegative. Sequenced input: PBMCs. The sequence joins TRBV5-1 to TRBJ2-2, with TRBD2 perhaps the D gene, on 5 matching bases. At the DNA level, the sequence is TGCGCCAGCAGCAGACTATCCTACGCGAACACCGGGGAGCTGTTTTTT. Translation gives CASSRLSYANTGELFF.